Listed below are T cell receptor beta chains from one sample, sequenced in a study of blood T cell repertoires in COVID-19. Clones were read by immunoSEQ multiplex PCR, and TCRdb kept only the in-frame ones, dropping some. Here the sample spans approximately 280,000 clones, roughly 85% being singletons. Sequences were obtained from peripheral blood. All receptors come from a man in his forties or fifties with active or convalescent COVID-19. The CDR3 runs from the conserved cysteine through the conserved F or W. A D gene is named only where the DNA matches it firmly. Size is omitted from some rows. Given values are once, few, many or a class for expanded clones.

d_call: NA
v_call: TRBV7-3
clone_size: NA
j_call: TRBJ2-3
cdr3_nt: TGTGCCAGCAGCTTGGCGGGAACGACAGATACGCAGTATTTT
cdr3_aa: CASSLAGTTDTQYF

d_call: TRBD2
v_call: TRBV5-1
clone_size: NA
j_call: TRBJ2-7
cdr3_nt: TGCGCCAGCAAAATGACTAGCGGGCCCAGCTCCTACGAGCAGTACTTC
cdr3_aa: CASKMTSGPSSYEQYF

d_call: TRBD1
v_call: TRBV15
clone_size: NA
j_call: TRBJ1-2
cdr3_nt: TGTGCCACCAGCAGAGATTTGGGGACAGGGTATTTCTCGGATGGCTACACCTTC
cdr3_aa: CATSRDLGTGYFSDGYTF

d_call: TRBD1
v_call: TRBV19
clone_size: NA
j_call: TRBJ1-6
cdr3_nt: TGTGCCAGTAGTACCGGGACAGGGGCAATACCCAATTCACCCCTCCACTTT
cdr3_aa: CASSTGTGAIPNSPLHF

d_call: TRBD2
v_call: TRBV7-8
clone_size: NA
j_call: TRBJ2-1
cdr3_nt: TGTGCCAGCACCCCGGCGCCAGCGGGAGAGGATGAGCAGTTCTTC
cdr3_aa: CASTPAPAGEDEQFF

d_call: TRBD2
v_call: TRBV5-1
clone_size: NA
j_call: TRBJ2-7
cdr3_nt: TGCGCCAGCAGCTCGGAAACTAGCGGACGAACCTACGAGCAGTACTTC
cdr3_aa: CASSSETSGRTYEQYF

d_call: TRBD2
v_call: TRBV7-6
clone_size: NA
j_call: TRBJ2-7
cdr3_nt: TGTGCCAGCAGCCCCCTGACTGGGCTAGCGGGAGGCTCCCAGCAGTACTTC
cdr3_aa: CASSPLTGLAGGSQQYF

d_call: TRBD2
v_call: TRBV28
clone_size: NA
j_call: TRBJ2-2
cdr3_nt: TGTGCCACCGCCGAGACGGGAGGGCCCGGCGGGGAGCTGTTTTTT
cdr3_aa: CATAETGGPGGELFF

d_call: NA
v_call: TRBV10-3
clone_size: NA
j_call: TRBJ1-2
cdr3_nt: TGTGCCATCAGTGAGAGGTCGGGGGGGCTAAACTATGGCTACACCTTC
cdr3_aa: CAISERSGGLNYGYTF

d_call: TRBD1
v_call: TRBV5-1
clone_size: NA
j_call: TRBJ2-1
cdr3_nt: TGCGCCAGCAGCGAACGACCGGGACAGGTAAACAATGAGCAGTTCTTC
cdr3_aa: CASSERPGQVNNEQFF

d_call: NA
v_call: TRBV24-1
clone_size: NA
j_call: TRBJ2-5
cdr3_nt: TGTGCCACCAGTGATAGTACGGGACAACAAGAGACCCAGTACTTC
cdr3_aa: CATSDSTGQQETQYF

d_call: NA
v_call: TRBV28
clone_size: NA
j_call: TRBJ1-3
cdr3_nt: TGTGCCAGTAATCTGTCTGGGGGCCCTGGAAACACCATATATTTT
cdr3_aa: CASNLSGGPGNTIYF

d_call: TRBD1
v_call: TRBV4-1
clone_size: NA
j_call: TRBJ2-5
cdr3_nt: TGCGCCAGCAGCCAAGATGGACAGGGAGGAGAGACCCAGTACTTC
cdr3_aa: CASSQDGQGGETQYF

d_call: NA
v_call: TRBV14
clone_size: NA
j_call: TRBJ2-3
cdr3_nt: TGTGCCAGCAGCCGACAGCCAACCACAGATACGCAGTATTTT
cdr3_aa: CASSRQPTTDTQYF

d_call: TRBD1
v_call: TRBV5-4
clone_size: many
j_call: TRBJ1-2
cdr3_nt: TGTGCCAGCAGCTGGGACAGTATTAACTATGGCTACACCTTC
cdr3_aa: CASSWDSINYGYTF

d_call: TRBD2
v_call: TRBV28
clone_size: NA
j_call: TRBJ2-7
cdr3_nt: TGTGCCAGCAGTTTACCACTAGCGGGAGGATCCGAGCAGTACTTC
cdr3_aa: CASSLPLAGGSEQYF

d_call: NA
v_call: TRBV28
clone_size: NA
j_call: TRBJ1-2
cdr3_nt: TGTGCCAGTCTCGACAGGTCTAACTATGGCTACACCTTC
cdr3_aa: CASLDRSNYGYTF

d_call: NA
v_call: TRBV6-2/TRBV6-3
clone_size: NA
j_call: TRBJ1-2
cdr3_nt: TGTGCCAGCAGTTACACAGGGCTTGATGGCTACACCTTC
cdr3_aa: CASSYTGLDGYTF

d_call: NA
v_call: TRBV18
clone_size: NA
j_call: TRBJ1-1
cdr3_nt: TGTGCCAGCTCAATACAGGGAAAGACTGAAGCTTTCTTT
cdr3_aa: CASSIQGKTEAFF

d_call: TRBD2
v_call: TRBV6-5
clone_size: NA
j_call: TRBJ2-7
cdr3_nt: TGTGCCAGCGGCGGACTAGTGGTCCACGAGCAGTACTTC
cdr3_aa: CASGGLVVHEQYF

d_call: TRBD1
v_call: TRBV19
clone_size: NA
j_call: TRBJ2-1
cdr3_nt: TGTGCCAGTAGTGGGCGGACAGGGGGAGTAGCGGCAGACAATGAGCAGTTCTTC
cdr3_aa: CASSGRTGGVAADNEQFF

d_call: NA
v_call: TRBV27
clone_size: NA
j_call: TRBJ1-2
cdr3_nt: TGTGCCAGCAGTTTCAAGGGGAACTATGGCTACACCTTC
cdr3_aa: CASSFKGNYGYTF

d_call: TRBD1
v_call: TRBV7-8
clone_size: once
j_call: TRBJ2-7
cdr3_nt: TGTGCCAGCAGCTTCAGGGGGCTAAACTACGAGCAGTACTTC
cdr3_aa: CASSFRGLNYEQYF

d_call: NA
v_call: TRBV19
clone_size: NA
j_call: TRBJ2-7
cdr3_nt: TGTGCCAGTAGTATCCCCTCCAGTTGCTACGAGCAGTACTTC
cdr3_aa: CASSIPSSCYEQYF

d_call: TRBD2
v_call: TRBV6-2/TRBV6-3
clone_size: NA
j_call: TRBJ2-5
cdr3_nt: TGTGCCAGCAGCTTAGCGGGCCTCCAAGAGACCCAGTACTTC
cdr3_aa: CASSLAGLQETQYF

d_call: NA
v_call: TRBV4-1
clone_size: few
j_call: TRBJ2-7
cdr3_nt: TGCGCCAGCAGCCAAGGTAGTTACAGTTACTACGAGCAGTACTTC
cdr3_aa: CASSQGSYSYYEQYF

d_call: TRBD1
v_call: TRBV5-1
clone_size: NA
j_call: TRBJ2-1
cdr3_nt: TGCGCCAGCAGCCTTCGACAGGGGATAGCGGTAACCTACAATGAGCAGTTCTTC
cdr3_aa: CASSLRQGIAVTYNEQFF

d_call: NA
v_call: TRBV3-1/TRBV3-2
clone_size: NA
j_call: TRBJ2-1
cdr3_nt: TGTGCCAGCAGCCAAGTACGGGGTGAGCAGTTCTTC
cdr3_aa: CASSQVRGEQFF

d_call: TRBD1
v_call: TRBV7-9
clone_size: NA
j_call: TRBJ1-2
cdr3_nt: TGTGCCAGCAGCTACCGGGACAGACGCCACTATGGCTACACCTTC
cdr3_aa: CASSYRDRRHYGYTF

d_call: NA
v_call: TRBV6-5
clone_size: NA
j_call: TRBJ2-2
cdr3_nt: TGTGCCAGCAGACGGGTTATAGTGACCGGGGAGCTGTTTTTT
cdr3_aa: CASRRVIVTGELFF

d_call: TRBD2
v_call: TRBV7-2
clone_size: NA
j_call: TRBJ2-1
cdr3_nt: TGTGCCAGCAGCTTACAGTCCAGCGGGGGGTACAATGAGCAGTTCTTC
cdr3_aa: CASSLQSSGGYNEQFF

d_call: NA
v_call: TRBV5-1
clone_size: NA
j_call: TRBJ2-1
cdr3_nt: TGCGCCAGCAGCTCGGGGGCGGGGGCTGTTGAGCAGTTCTTC
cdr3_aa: CASSSGAGAVEQFF

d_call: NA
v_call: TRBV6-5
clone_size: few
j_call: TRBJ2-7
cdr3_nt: TGTGCCAGCAGTTACTCGGGACTGAGCTCCTACGAGCAGTACTTC
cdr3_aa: CASSYSGLSSYEQYF

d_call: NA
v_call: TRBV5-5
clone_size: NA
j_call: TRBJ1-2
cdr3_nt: TGTGCCAGCAGCTTGCGGGGAGGCTATGGCTACACCTTC
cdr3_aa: CASSLRGGYGYTF

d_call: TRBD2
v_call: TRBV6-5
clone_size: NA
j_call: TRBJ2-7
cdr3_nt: TGTGCCAGCAGCCTACGGGGAACTAGCGGGTACGAGCAGTACTTC
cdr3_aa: CASSLRGTSGYEQYF

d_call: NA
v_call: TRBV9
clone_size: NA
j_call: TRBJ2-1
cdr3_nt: TGTGCCAGTACATATCACCAGACCCGTCCACGGGACAATGAGCAGTTCTTC
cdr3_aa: CASTYHQTRPRDNEQFF

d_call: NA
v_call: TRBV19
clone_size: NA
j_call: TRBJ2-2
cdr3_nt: TGTGCCAGTCGAGGAGGACAGACGCACACCGGGGAGCTGTTTTTT
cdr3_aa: CASRGGQTHTGELFF

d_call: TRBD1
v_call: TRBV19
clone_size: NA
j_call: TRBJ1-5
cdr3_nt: TGTGCCAGTAGGAAGAGGACAGGGGGTTTCGCTAATAGCAATCAGCCCCAGCATTTT
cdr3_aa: CASRKRTGGFANSNQPQHF

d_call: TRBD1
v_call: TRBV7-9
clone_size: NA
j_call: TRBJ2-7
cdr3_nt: TGTGCCAGCAGCCGGGACAGGCTCTACGAGCAGTACTTC
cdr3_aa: CASSRDRLYEQYF

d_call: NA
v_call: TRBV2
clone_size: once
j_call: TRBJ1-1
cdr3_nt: TGTGCCAGCAGAGAGTACACTGAAGCTTTCTTT
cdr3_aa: CASREYTEAFF

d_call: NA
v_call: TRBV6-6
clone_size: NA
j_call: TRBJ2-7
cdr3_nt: TGTGCCAGCAGTTACTCGGCGGGGTTAGTCGACGAGCAGTACTTC
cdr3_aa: CASSYSAGLVDEQYF

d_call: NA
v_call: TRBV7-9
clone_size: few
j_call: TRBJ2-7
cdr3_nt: TGTGCCAGCAGTCCGGGTACCTACGAGCAGTACTTC
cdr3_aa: CASSPGTYEQYF

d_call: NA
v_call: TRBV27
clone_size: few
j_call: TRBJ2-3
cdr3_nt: TGTGCCAGCAGATTCATAGGTGACAATACGCAGTATTTT
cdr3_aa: CASRFIGDNTQYF